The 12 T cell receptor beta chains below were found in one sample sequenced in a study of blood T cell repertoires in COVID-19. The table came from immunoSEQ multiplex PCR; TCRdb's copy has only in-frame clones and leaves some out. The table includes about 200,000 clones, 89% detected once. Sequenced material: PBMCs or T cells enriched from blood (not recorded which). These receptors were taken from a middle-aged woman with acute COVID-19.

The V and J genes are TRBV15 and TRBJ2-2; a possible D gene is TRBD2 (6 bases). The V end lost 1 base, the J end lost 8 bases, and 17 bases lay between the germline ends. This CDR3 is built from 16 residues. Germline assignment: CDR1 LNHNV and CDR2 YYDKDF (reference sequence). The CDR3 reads CATSRGVSSEFGELFF. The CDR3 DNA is TGTGCCACCAGCAGAGGGGTGTCTAGCGAGTTTGGGGAGCTGTTTTTT. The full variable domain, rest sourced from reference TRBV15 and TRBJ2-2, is DAMVIQNPRYQVTQFGKPVTLSCSQTLNHNVMYWYQQKSSQAPKLLFHYYDKDFNNEADTPDNFQSRRPNTSFCFLDIRSPGLGDTAMYLCATSRGVSSEFGELFFGEGSRLTVL.

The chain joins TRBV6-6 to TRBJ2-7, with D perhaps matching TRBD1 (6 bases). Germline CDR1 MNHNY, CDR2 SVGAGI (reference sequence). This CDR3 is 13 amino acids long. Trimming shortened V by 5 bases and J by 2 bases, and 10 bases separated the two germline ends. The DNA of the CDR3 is TGTGCCAGCAGTCGCAGGGGCGCCTACGAGCAGTACTTC. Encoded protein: CASSRRGAYEQYF.

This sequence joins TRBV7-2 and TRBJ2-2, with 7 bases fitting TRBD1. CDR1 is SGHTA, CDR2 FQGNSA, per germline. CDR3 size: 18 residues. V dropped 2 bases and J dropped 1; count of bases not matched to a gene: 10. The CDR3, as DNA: TGTGCCAGCAGCTTACAGAGGGGGCGACTATTGAACACCGGGGAGCTGTTTTTT. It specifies CASSLQRGRLLNTGELFF.

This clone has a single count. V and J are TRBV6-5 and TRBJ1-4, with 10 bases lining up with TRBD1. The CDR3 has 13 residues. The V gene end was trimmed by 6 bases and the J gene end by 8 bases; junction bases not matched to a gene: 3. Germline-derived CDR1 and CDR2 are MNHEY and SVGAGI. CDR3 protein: CASRGQGQEKLFF. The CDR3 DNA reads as TGTGCCAGCAGGGGACAGGGGCAAGAAAAACTGTTTTTT.

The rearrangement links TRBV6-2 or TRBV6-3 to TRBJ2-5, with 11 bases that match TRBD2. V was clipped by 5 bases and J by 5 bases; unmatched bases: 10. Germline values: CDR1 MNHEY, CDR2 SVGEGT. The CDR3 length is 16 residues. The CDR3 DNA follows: TGTGCCAGCAGTCTCCGACTAGCGGGGTTATCGGAGACCCAGTACTTC. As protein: CASSLRLAGLSETQYF.

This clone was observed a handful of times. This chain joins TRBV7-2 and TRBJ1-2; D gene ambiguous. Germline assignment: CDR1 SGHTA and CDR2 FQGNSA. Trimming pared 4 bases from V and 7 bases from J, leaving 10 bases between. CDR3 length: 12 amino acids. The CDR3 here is CASSSPGLGYTF. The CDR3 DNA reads TGTGCCAGCAGCTCGCCAGGACTTGGCTACACCTTC.

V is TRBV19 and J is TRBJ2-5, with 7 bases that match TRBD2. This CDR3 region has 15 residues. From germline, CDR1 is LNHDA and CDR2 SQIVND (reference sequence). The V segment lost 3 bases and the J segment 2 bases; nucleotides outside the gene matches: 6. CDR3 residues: CASSIRASGQETQYF. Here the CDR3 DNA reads TGTGCCAGTAGTATTAGGGCTAGCGGTCAAGAGACCCAGTACTTC. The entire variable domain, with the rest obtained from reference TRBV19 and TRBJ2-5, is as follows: DGGITQSPKYLFRKEGQNVTLSCEQNLNHDAMYWYRQDPGQGLRLIYYSQIVNDFQKGDIAEGYSVSREKKESFPLTVTSAQKNPTAFYLCASSIRASGQETQYFGPGTRLLVL.

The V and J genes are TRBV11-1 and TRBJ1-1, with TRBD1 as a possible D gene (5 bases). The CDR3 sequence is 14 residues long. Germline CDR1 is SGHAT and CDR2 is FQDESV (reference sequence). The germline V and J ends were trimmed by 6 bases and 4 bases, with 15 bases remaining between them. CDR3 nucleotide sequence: TGTGCCAGCAGTCAGAGTCGGAGGGGCACTGAAGCTTTCTTT. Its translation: CASSQSRRGTEAFF.

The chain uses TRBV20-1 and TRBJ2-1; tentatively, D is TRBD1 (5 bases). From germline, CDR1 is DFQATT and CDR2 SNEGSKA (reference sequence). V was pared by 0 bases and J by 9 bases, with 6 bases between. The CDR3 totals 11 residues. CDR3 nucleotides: TGCAGTGCTAGAGATCAGGGTGAGCAGTTCTTC. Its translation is CSARDQGEQFF.

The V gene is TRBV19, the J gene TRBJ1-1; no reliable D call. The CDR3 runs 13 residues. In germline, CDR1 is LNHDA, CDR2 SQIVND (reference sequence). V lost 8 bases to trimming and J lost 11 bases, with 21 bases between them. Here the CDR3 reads CASGRGRTQNAFF. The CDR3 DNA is TGTGCCAGTGGAAGAGGGAGAACCCAGAATGCTTTCTTT.

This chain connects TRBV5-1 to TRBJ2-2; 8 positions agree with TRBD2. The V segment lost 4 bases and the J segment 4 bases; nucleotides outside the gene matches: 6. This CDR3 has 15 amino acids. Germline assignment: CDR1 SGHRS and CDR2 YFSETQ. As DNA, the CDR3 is TGCGCCAGCAGCCCATCGGGGGGGGTCACCGGGGAGCTGTTTTTT. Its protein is CASSPSGGVTGELFF. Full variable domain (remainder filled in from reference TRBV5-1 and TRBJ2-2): KAGVTQTPRYLIKTRGQQVTLSCSPISGHRSVSWYQQTPGQGLQFLFEYFSETQRNKGNFPGRFSGRQFSNSRSEMNVSTLELGDSALYLCASSPSGGVTGELFFGEGSRLTVL.

Here the CDR3 DNA reads TGTGCCAGCAGTAGCGGGAGCACAGATACGCAGTATTTT. Protein: CASSSGSTDTQYF. The genes are TRBV12-3 or TRBV12-4 and TRBJ2-3; D is possibly TRBD2 (6 bases). CDR3 length equals 13 residues. With 5 bases removed from V and 0 bases from J, the gap between germline ends came to 6 bases.